This T cell receptor beta chain was captured in a study of blood T cell repertoires in COVID-19. Study-wide background: Acute and convalescent COVID-19 samples came from the United States, Italy and Spain.

Per the authors' pipeline: Estimates of nucleated cell counts were drawn from the amplification of reference gene primers. Here immunoSEQ multiplex PCR was the method, and the copy in TCRdb shows in-frame clones only, minus some. From that table come the V and J calls and clone size; the DNA was used to work out D and trimming. The sample has a few hundred thousand clones; more than 75% are singletons. Participants spanned ages about 18 to 95 years and resided in about 24 US areas. CDR3 length equals 11 residues. The V gene lost 0 bases and the J gene lost 10 bases, with 6 bases spanning the gap. Germline V gene data show CDR1 as ENHRY and CDR2 as SYGVKD.

This sequence joins TRBV10-3 and TRBJ1-1, with D possibly matching TRBD1 (5 bases). The source of this sequence is a woman in her 30s who had recovered from COVID-19. Sample: PBMCs or T cells enriched from blood (not recorded which). The CDR3 here is CAISESRGAFF. The CDR3 bases are TGTGCCATCAGTGAGTCAAGGGGAGCTTTCTTT.